This TCR beta chain derives from a study of T cells after yellow fever vaccination. Study summary: The SMART-Seq v4 Ultra Low Input method served to prepare the low-cell-number fractions. Overall study results and limits: It was the secondary response that reached its peak faster, day 5 versus 15, but it was weaker.

Between the trimmed V and J ends, which lost 5 bases and 12 bases, there was a span of 6 bases. The V gene's germline CDR1 is SGHRS and CDR2 YFSETQ. The CDR3 contains 9 residues. This clonotype was recorded many times. Its antigen is unidentified. Template-switching 5'RACE yielded the TCR cDNA; a universal primer site and UMIs were added in the process. TCRdb processed the 5' RACE reads anew with MiXCR; each CDR3 protein has one entry. The sample contains about 400,000 distinct CDR3 sequences, 6.2% of which appear only once. The sequencing used PBMCs, collected 5 days after the yellow fever booster vaccination. The V call is TRBV5-1, the J call TRBJ2-1, with no clear D. The clonotype originates from a man aged 30-40 years who received the YFV17D yellow fever vaccine. CDR3 nucleotides: TGCGCCAGCAGATGGGCGCAGTTCTTC. Amino acids: CASRWAQFF.